The 13 T cell receptor beta chains below all came from one sample that was sequenced in a study of identical twins. TCRdb re-called the 5' RACE reads through MiXCR, storing one row per CDR3 protein. Among roughly 290,000 distinct CDR3 sequences, more than 6.5% were seen once, and the ten largest hold 2.1%. A further study also used this sample, focusing on yellow fever vaccine responses in identical twins.

The sequenced sample consisted of memory (CD45RO+) T cells sorted from blood. The source of these receptors is a woman aged 18-29 years in good health.

This clonotype has only a few counts. The rearrangement joins TRBV20-1 to TRBJ2-1, with a weak D call TRBD1 (6 bases). Deletions cut 7 bases from V and 8 bases from J, with 27 bases between. This CDR3 has 16 residues. Looked up from germline, CDR1 is DFQATT and CDR2 is SNEGSKA (reference sequence). The CDR3 DNA follows: TGCAGTGGCCCGGGACCACAGGGAGTTCGGGGCGATGAGCAGTTCTTC. This translates into CSGPGPQGVRGDEQFF.

This clonotype was counted ten times or more. The chain joins TRBV20-1 to TRBJ2-1, with a possible D match to TRBD2 (6 bases). V lost 3 bases and J lost 8, with 11 bases in between. This CDR3 has 12 residues. The germline CDR1 and CDR2 sequences are DFQATT and SNEGSKA (reference sequence). CDR3 sequence (DNA): TGCAGTGCTAGCGGGAGTCGGTATGAGCAGTTCTTC. Its protein product is CSASGSRYEQFF.

This rearrangement joins TRBV5-1 to TRBJ2-1; TRBD1 is a possible D gene (6 bases). V was cut by 0 bases and J by 6 bases, with 10 bases left in between. This CDR3 has 14 residues. Germline CDR1 reads SGHRS; CDR2 reads YFSETQ. CDR3 region: CASSLAGQPNEQFF. The CDR3 DNA reads as TGCGCCAGCAGCTTGGCAGGACAGCCCAATGAGCAGTTCTTC.

This clonotype occurred many times. In DNA, the CDR3 is TGCAGCGCCGTCTTAGTCACCGGGGAGCTGTTTTTT. Protein: CSAVLVTGELFF. The chain combines TRBV29-1 with TRBJ2-2, with unresolved D. Trimming pared 7 bases from V and 4 bases from J, leaving 10 bases between. This CDR3 spans 12 amino acids. The germline CDR1 and CDR2 sequences are SQVTM and ANQGSEA.

This clonotype was seen repeatedly, ten times or more. The J gene is TRBJ2-1, the V gene TRBV29-1, with D tentatively TRBD2 (5 bases). Germline CDR1 SQVTM, CDR2 ANQGSEA. This CDR3 contains 12 residues. V gave up 7 bases and J gave up 6 bases, with 13 bases separating them. In DNA form, the CDR3 reads TGCAGCGCCGGTAGCGCGAGCAATGAGCAGTTCTTC. Protein product: CSAGSASNEQFF.

In this sample, this clonotype turned up many times. The chain is built from TRBV5-1 and TRBJ2-6, with D unclear. The V gene's germline CDR1 is SGHRS and CDR2 YFSETQ. This CDR3 comprises 14 residues. The V gene lost 4 bases and the J gene lost 3 bases, with 8 bases spanning the gap. CDR3 coding DNA: TGCGCCAGCAGCCCATACCATGGGGCCAACGTCCTGACTTTC. It specifies CASSPYHGANVLTF.

This clonotype was seen only a few times. The V call is TRBV20-1, the J call TRBJ2-1; the match to TRBD2 covers 7 bases. CDR1 is DFQATT, CDR2 SNEGSKA, per germline (reference sequence). CDR3 length: 12 residues. V shed 3 bases and J 10 bases; nucleotides not matched to a gene: 6. The CDR3 DNA reads TGCAGTGCTAGTGGGAGGGCCTTGGAGCAGTTCTTC. This sequence encodes CSASGRALEQFF.

This clonotype was recorded many times. V gene TRBV20-1 combines with J gene TRBJ2-3, with no clear D. The V end was cut by 6 bases, the J end by 3 bases, with 7 bases between. The CDR3 has 11 amino acids. The germline V gene has CDR1 DFQATT and CDR2 SNEGSKA (reference sequence). CDR3 sequence (DNA): TGCAGTGCCCGGGTTACAGATACGCAGTATTTT. This codes for CSARVTDTQYF.

This clonotype was seen repeatedly, ten times or more. The chain uses TRBV4-1 and TRBJ1-6; 8 positions agree with TRBD1. J gave up 0 bases and V 0 bases, and 4 bases lay outside the gene matches. The CDR3 spans 18 residues. CDR1 is MGHRA and CDR2 is YSYEKL in the germline V gene. The CDR3 here is CASSQENRGSSYNSPLHF. Written as DNA, the CDR3 is TGCGCCAGCAGCCAAGAAAACAGGGGGAGCTCCTATAATTCACCCCTCCACTTT.

The chain has TRBV29-1 and TRBJ2-5; weak D call: TRBD2 (7 bases). With 6 bases removed from V and 5 bases from J, the gap between germline ends came to 22 bases. From germline, CDR1 is SQVTM and CDR2 ANQGSEA. The CDR3 sequence is 15 residues long. CDR3 region: CSVSRGGGAKETQYF. The CDR3 DNA reads as TGCAGCGTATCCCGAGGGGGGGGCGCGAAGGAGACCCAGTACTTC.

The chain recombines TRBV5-1 with TRBJ2-1; 7 bases align to TRBD2. This CDR3 spans 14 amino acids. Trimming cost V 4 bases and J 6 bases; bases outside gene matches: 7. Germline CDR1 and CDR2: SGHRS and YFSETQ. The DNA of the CDR3 is TGCGCCAGCAGCCCGGGGACTATATTCAATGAGCAGTTCTTC. Translated, it gives CASSPGTIFNEQFF.

This clonotype was seen at least ten times. V and J are TRBV18 and TRBJ2-7; 9 bases map to TRBD1. CDR3 length equals 13 residues. V lost 5 bases and J lost 4; bases outside the gene matches: 3. Germline-derived CDR1 and CDR2 are KGHSH and LQKENI. The CDR3 spells CASSETGGYEQYF. DNA of the CDR3: TGTGCCAGCTCAGAGACAGGGGGATACGAGCAGTACTTC.

Many counts were recorded for this clonotype. The chain is built from TRBV12-3 or TRBV12-4 and TRBJ1-1, with D perhaps TRBD1 (5 bases). V was pared by 8 bases and J by 5 bases, with 12 bases between. This CDR3 contains 12 residues. Written as DNA, the CDR3 is TGTGCCAGCGGACGGCAGGGAACTGAAGCTTTCTTT. It yields the protein CASGRQGTEAFF.